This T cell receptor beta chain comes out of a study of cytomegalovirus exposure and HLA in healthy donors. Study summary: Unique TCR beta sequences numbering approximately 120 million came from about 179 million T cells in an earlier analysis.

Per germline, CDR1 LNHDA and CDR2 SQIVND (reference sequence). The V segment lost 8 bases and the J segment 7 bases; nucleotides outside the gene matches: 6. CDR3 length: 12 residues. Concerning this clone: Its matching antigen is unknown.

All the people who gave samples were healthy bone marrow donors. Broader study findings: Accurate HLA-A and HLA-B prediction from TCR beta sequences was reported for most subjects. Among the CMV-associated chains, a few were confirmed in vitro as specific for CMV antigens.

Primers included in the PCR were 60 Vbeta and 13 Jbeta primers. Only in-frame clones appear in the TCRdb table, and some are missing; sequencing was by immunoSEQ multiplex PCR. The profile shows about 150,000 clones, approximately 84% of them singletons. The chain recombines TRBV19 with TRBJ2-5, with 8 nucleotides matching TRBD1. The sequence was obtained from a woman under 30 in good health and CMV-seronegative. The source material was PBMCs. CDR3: CASRTGTGTQYF. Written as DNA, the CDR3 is TGTGCCAGTCGGACAGGGACGGGGACCCAGTACTTC.